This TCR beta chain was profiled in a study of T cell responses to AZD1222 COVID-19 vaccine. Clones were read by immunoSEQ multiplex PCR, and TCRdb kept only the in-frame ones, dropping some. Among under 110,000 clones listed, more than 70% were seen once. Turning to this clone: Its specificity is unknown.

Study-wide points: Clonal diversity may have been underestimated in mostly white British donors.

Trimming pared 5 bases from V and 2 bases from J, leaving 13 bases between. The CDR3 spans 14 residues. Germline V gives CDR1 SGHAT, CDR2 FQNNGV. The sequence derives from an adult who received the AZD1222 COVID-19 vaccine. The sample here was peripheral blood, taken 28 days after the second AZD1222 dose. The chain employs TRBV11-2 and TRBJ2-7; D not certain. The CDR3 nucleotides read TGTGCCAGCAGCCGGTGGAGTGGGCCCTACGAGCAGTACTTC. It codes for CASSRWSGPYEQYF.